The sequence of this TCR beta chain was determined in a study of blood T cell repertoires in COVID-19. Study summary: Some COVID-19 samples were acute and others convalescent; all came from the United States, Italy and Spain.

Generated by immunoSEQ multiplex PCR, the TCRdb table keeps only in-frame clones and is missing some. The profile shows about 230,000 clones, approximately 89% of them singletons. Trimming at V came to 1 base and at J to 0 bases, leaving 8 bases not matched to a gene. The CDR3 is 19 amino acids. Germline values: CDR1 SGHVS, CDR2 FQNEAQ. Which cohort a participant joined came from the clinical history participants gave. This receptor was obtained from a young woman who had been exposed to COVID-19. Sequences were obtained from PBMCs or T cells enriched from blood (not recorded which). The genes are TRBV7-8 and TRBJ2-4; the match to TRBD2 covers 11 bases. The CDR3 DNA reads as TGTGCCAGCAGCTTAGAGGCTAGCGGGAGGCGACTAGCCAAAAACATTCAGTACTTC. This translates into CASSLEASGRRLAKNIQYF.